Listed here is a single T cell receptor beta chain. Germline V CDR1 and CDR2: SGHTA, FQGNSA. The CDR3 consists of 15 residues. The data were taken from a study of blood T cells in healthy people across ages. Each sample used at least 6 million PBMCs. Primers used in a second PCR of roughly 6 to 11 cycles were a sample-barcoded 5' primer and a J-beta primer mix. TCRdb analysed the 5' RACE reads with MiXCR anew, one entry per CDR3 protein. Here the sample spans roughly 1,100,000 distinct CDR3 sequences, 20% to 25% being singletons. The sample was also reused in another study, on T cells of mothers and their children.

The sample was blood. This clonotype was obtained from a girl aged 2-15 years in good health. The chain combines TRBV7-2 with TRBJ2-5; the D gene is possibly TRBD1 (5 bases). TRBJ2-7 explains the end of the DNA better; the J call may be wrong. The CDR3 region is CASSLGGAYSYEQYF. As DNA, the CDR3 is TGTGCCAGCAGCTTAGGGGGCGCCTACTCCTACGAGCAGTACTTC.